This TCR beta chain is from a study of shared clonotypes between healthy human individuals. The study's findings and limits: It was only blood that was sampled, and tissue repertoires likely differ. Clonotype sharing levels among donors were expected to vary with sequencing depth.

V lost 3 bases and J lost 4; bases outside the gene matches: 8. This CDR3 is built from 17 residues. Germline CDR1 and CDR2: SGHNT and YENEEA. Using immunoSEQ multiplex PCR, the repertoire was profiled, and TCRdb retains in-frame clones only, with some absent. The sample consists of roughly 500,000 clones, approximately 82% of them appearing once. With regard to this clone: Its target is not known.

Every one of the donors was a Caucasian adult that lived in Nashville, Tennessee. The sequenced material came from PBMCs. The genes are TRBV11-3 and TRBJ2-3; TRBD1 aligns across 12 bases. The TCR sequence derives from a woman aged 40 to 50 in good health. Some clones in this sample may be carry-over from other donors' samples. The CDR3 DNA reads as TGTGCCAGCAGCTTGGGACAGGGGGCGTTGTCTGCAGATACGCAGTATTTT. It specifies CASSLGQGALSADTQYF.